This T cell receptor beta chain was documented in a study of CD8+CD57+ T cells in acquired aplastic anemia. In regard to this clonotype: Its antigen is currently unknown.

Germline-derived CDR1 and CDR2 are SEHNR and FQNEAQ (reference sequence). V lost 2 bases, J lost 8 bases, and 9 bases lay in between. This CDR3 contains 12 residues. Whole-study findings and limits: Both patients and controls carried the same twenty-nine CD8+ CDR3 sequences.

Profiles of TCR beta VDJ and CDR3 were generated from a genomic DNA template. TCRdb redid the calling of the reads with MiXCR, one entry per CDR3 protein. There are some 150,000 distinct CDR3 sequences in the sample; about 54% occur only once, and about 12% lies in the top ten. Patients sequenced had flow cytometry evidence of CD8+CD57+ cell expansion. The clonotype was recovered from a human donor with aplastic anemia. V is TRBV7-9 and J is TRBJ1-2; TRBD1 might be the D (5 bases). The sequenced sample was sorted CD4+, CD8+, or CD8+CD57+ T cells (not recorded which) from PBMCs. The CDR3 DNA is TGTGCCAGCAGCTTACGGGGCGGAGGCTACACCTTC. Protein: CASSLRGGGYTF. Full variable domain (missing parts from reference TRBV7-9 and TRBJ1-2): DTGVSQNPRHKITKRGQNVTFRCDPISEHNRLYWYRQTLGQGPEFLTYFQNEAQLEKSRLLSDRFSAERPKGSFSTLEIQRTEQGDSAMYLCASSLRGGGYTFGSGTRLTVV.